The present entry profiles one T cell receptor beta chain with its context. The clone's antigen remains unknown. Base qualities are not provided; no much larger clone lies one nucleotide away. Participants in the prospective study were aged roughly 18 to 90 years, lived in under 30 United States geographic areas, and enrolled through a virtual design. In the prospective study, cohorts were assigned on the basis of participant-reported clinical history obtained from a screening survey and a study questionnaire. Each participant in the prospective study had whole blood, serum and a nasopharyngeal or oropharyngeal swab collected by mobile phlebotomists. Prospective study participants could optionally give additional blood draws and questionnaires over an approximately 2-month period. Before DNA extraction, blood samples from the prospective study were shipped at room temperature or frozen. These data come from a study of blood T cell repertoires in COVID-19 (dated by TCRdb to 2018 to 2020). Regarding the complete study: The collaborator samples originated in the United States, Italy and Spain and spanned the acute and convalescent phases of COVID-19. The material from the prospective study consisted of cDNA or gDNA derived from T cells, B-cell-depleted T cells, or PBMCs. Deeply sampled blood TCRbeta repertoires from subjects exposed to, actively infected with, or recovered from COVID-19 were included in the dataset. The repertoires were released in a freely available public database meant as a resource for research on the immune response to SARS-CoV-2. Samples were obtained from the ongoing ImmuneRACE study (first 160 participants) and from some 1,300 subjects provided by 6 global collaborators. Sample metadata almost always included a de-identified subject ID, COVID-19 status, age in years and sex. HLA class I and class II types, where available, came from metadata supplied by the sample provider rather than from assay-based typing. The research as a whole found: Clinical and demographic metadata were provided uncurated, with the amount varying by source and participant.

The immunoSEQ Assay, a bias-controlled multiplex PCR, was used to amplify TCRbeta CDR3 regions from genomic DNA. In the paper's pipeline: Within the assay, amplification of reference gene primers was used to estimate how many nucleated cells each sample contained. To quantify the absolute abundance of each unique TCRbeta CDR3 rearrangement, sequence reads were collapsed and filtered. For each sample, productive Simpson clonality was calculated as the square root of Simpson's diversity index over productive rearrangements. The table was pulled from immuneACCESS by TCRdb, which kept in-frame rearrangements only. Such tables lose some clones; where checked, under half of the loss comes from unresolved V genes, and the rest has no known cause. That table is the source of V, J and clone size, and D and trimming were worked out from the DNA. This sample has about 220,000 clones in its table, and 70% to 90% of those were observed once. About 4% of the sample is held by the ten biggest clonotypes.

According to the germline V gene (reference sequence), CDR1 reads MNHEY and CDR2 reads SMNVEV. The CDR3 measures 13 amino acids from cysteine to phenylalanine. The DNA shown is the 39-base CDR3, in frame from base 1. Relative to germline, V is missing 3 bases and J is missing 8 bases, with 5 bases of the junction outside any gene match. Recombination joined TRBV27 with TRBJ1-2, with 8 middle bases fitting TRBD1. The clonotype was recovered from a woman aged 40 to 50 with acute COVID-19. Input material: PBMCs or T cells enriched from blood (not recorded which). This receptor carries the CDR3 CASSLSRGQGYTF. DNA sequence: TGTGCCAGCAGTTTGAGCAGGGGGCAAGGCTACACCTTC.